The entry below gives a single TCR beta chain sequence along with its context. The target of this receptor is not known. No base qualities exist here, and no much larger clone lies one base off it. The record originates from a study of blood T cell repertoires in COVID-19 (dated by TCRdb to 2019 to 2021). Regarding the study in general: Samples covering the acute and convalescent phases of COVID-19 were provided by collaborators in the United States, Italy and Spain. The material from the prospective study consisted of cDNA or gDNA derived from T cells, B-cell-depleted T cells, or PBMCs. Deeply sampled blood TCRbeta repertoires from subjects exposed to, actively infected with, or recovered from COVID-19 were included in the dataset. The repertoires were released in a freely available public database intended as a resource for research on the immune response to SARS-CoV-2. Samples came from the ongoing ImmuneRACE study (first 160 participants) plus 1,254 subjects from 6 global collaborators. A de-identified subject ID, COVID-19 status, age in years and sex were almost always included in the sample metadata. Where HLA class I and class II types were available, the types were taken from metadata supplied by the sample provider, not from assay-based typing. The investigation overall reported the following: The amount of clinical and demographic metadata varied by source and participant and was provided uncurated.

Trimming leaves V shorter by 4 bases and J shorter by 5 bases, with the junction holding 14 bases beyond the gene matches. From its cysteine to its phenylalanine, the CDR3 spans 16 amino acids. Only the CDR3 portion is preserved as DNA: 48 bases, with reading frame beginning at the first base. The germline V gene sets CDR1 to SGHRS and CDR2 to YFSETQ. Each collaborating institution followed its own protocols to collect whole blood in K2EDTA tubes. For TCRbeta analysis, collaborators shipped samples as frozen whole blood, isolated PBMCs, or DNA extracted from either of those sample types. TCRbeta CDR3 regions were amplified from genomic DNA using the immunoSEQ Assay, a bias-controlled multiplex PCR. In the authors' own workflow: The number of nucleated cells in each sample was estimated by amplification of reference gene primers within the assay. Sequence reads were collapsed and filtered to measure the absolute abundance of every unique TCRbeta CDR3 rearrangement. For each sample, productive Simpson clonality was calculated as the square root of Simpson's diversity index over productive rearrangements. TCRdb took this table from immuneACCESS and kept in-frame rearrangements with V and J called. Such tables lack part of the clones; where checked against another copy, unresolved V genes explain under half of the gap, and the rest is unexplained. From that table come the V and J calls and clone size; the DNA was used to work out D and trimming. Within this sample are under 300,000 clones, with about 73% of them counted one time only. Around 3.2% of the sample lies in the top ten.

The sample taken for sequencing was peripheral blood. The rearrangement combines TRBV5-1 with TRBJ1-2; TRBD1 agrees with 7 junctional bases. The source is an elderly woman with acute or convalescent COVID-19. This receptor carries the CDR3 CASSLPWTGVQYGYTF. The bases are TGCGCCAGCAGCCTACCTTGGACAGGAGTACAATATGGCTACACCTTC.